A single sample gave rise to the 2 T cell receptor beta chains below, sequenced in a study of T cells after yellow fever vaccination. MiXCR, applied by TCRdb to the 5' RACE reads, yields one record per CDR3 protein. The table has 500,000 to 650,000 distinct CDR3 sequences, about a sixth seen once; the top ten hold around a sixth. The material sequenced was PBMCs, taken 4 to 5 days after the first yellow fever vaccination. These TCRs come from a young man who received the YFV17D yellow fever vaccine.

This clonotype was counted a few times. The chain has TRBV5-1 and TRBJ1-1, with D perhaps matching TRBD1 (6 bases). V was clipped by 6 bases and J by 0 bases, with 12 bases between them. This CDR3 region has 14 residues. The germline V gene encodes CDR1 SGHRS and CDR2 YFSETQ. This chain's CDR3 is CASTLTGMNTEAFF. The DNA for the CDR3 is TGCGCCAGCACGTTGACAGGCATGAACACTGAAGCTTTCTTT.

This chain uses TRBV7-3 with TRBJ2-5, with TRBD1 matching 11 bases. Germline lookup yields CDR1 SGHTA and CDR2 FQGTGA. The CDR3 runs 15 residues. V lost 3 bases and J lost 4; bases outside the gene matches: 4. CDR3 bases: TGTGCCAGCAGCTTTGGACAGGGGGCAGGAGAGACCCAGTACTTC. Translated: CASSFGQGAGETQYF.